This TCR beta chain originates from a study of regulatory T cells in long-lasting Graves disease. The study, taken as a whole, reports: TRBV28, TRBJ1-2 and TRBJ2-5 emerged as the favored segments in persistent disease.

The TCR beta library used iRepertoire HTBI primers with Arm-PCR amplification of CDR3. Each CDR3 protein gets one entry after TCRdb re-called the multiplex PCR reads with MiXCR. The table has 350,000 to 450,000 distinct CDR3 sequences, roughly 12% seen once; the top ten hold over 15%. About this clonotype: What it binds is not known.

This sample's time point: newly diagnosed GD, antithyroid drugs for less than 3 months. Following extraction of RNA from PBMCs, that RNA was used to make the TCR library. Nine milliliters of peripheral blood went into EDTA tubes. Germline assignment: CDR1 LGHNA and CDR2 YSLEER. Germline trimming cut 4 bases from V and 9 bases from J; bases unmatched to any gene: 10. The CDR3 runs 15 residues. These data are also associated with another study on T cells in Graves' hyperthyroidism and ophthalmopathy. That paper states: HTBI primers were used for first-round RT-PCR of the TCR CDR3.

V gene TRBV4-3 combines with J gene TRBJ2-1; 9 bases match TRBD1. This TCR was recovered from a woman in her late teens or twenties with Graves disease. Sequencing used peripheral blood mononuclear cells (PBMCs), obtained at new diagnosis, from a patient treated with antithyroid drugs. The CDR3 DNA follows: TGCGCCAGCAGCCCCGGGACAGGGTTTTGGGGTGAGCAGTTCTTC. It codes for CASSPGTGFWGEQFF.